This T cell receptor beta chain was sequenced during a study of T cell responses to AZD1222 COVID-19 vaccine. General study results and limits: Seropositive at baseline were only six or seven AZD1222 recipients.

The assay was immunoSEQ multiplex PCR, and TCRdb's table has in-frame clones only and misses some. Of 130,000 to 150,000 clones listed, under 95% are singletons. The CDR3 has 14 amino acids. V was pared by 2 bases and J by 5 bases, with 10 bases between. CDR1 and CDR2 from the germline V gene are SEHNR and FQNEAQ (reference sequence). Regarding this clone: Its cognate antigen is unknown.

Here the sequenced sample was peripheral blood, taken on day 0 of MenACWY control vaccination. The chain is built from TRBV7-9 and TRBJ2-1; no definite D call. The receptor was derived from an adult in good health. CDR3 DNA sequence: TGTGCCAGCAGCTTACTCGGTCGTGACAATGAGCAGTTCTTC. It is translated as CASSLLGRDNEQFF.